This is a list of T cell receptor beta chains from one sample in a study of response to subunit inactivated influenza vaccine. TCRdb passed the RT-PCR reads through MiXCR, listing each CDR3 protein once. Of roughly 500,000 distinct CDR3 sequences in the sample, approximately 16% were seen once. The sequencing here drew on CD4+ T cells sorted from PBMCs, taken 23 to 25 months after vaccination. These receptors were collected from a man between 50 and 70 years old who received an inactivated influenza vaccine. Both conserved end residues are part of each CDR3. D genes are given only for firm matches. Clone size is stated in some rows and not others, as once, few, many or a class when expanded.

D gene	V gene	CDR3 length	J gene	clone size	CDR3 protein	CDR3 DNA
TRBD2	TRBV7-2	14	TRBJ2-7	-	CASSTIAGGFEQYF	TGTGCCAGCAGCACCATAGCGGGGGGGTTCGAGCAGTACTTC
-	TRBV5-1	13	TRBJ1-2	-	CASSPDSSYGYTF	TGCGCCAGCAGCCCGGACAGCAGCTATGGCTACACCTTC
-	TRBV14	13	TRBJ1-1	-	CASSQGSSSQAFF	TGTGCCAGCAGCCAAGGGTCCTCCTCTCAAGCTTTCTTT
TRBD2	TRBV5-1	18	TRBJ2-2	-	CASSVGDLAGGVPGELFF	TGCGCCAGCAGCGTTGGGGATCTAGCGGGAGGTGTCCCCGGGGAGCTGTTTTTT
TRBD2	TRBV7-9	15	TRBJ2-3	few	CASSFQAGYTDTQYF	TGTGCCAGCAGCTTCCAAGCGGGGTACACAGATACGCAGTATTTT
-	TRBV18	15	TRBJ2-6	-	CASSLGAQGANVLTF	TGTGCCAGCTCACTAGGGGCGCAGGGGGCCAACGTCCTGACTTTC
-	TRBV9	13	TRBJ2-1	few	CASSVGPVNEQFF	TGTGCCAGCAGCGTAGGGCCTGTCAATGAGCAGTTCTTC
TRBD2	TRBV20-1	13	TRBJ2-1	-	CSAPGLAYNEQFF	TGCAGTGCCCCGGGACTAGCATACAATGAGCAGTTCTTC
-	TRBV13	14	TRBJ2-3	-	CASSLDMNTDTQYF	TGTGCCAGCAGCTTAGATATGAACACAGATACGCAGTATTTT
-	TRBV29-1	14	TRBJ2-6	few	CSVEDRAGANVLTF	TGCAGCGTTGAAGACAGGGCCGGGGCCAACGTCCTGACTTTC
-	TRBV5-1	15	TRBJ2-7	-	CASSLAVTDKYEQYF	TGCGCCAGCAGCTTGGCTGTGACAGACAAATACGAGCAGTACTTC
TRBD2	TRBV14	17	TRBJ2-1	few	CASSQKGWTSGKNEQFF	TGTGCCAGCAGCCAAAAGGGCTGGACTAGCGGGAAGAATGAGCAGTTCTTC
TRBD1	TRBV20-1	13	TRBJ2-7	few	CSAPGQGPYEQYF	TGCAGTGCCCCGGGACAGGGCCCCTACGAGCAGTACTTC
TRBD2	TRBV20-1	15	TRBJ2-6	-	CSASSGGPGANVLTF	TGCAGTGCTAGTAGCGGGGGTCCTGGGGCCAACGTCCTGACTTTC
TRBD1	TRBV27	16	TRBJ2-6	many	CASRSGTGTGANVLTF	TGTGCCAGCAGAAGTGGGACAGGGACTGGGGCCAACGTCCTGACTTTC
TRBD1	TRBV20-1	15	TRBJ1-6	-	CSARARDRGYSPLHF	TGCAGTGCTAGAGCCCGGGACAGGGGATATTCACCCCTCCACTTT